The T cell receptor (beta chain) under discussion was sequenced for a study of blood T cell repertoires in COVID-19. For the study at large: Samples taken during acute and convalescent COVID-19 were collected in the United States, Italy and Spain. PBMCs, B-cell-depleted T cells, or T cells provided the cDNA or gDNA that made up the material.

Original methodology: Amplification of reference gene primers was used by the study to estimate nucleated cell counts. Generated by immunoSEQ multiplex PCR, the TCRdb table keeps only in-frame clones and is missing some. V and J calls and clone size follow that table, whereas D and trimming were derived from the DNA. The table includes roughly 170,000 clones, over 75% detected once. V gave up 2 bases and J gave up 2 bases; unmatched junction bases: 5. Germline CDR1 and CDR2: SGDLS and YYNGEE. The CDR3 covers 16 residues. The specimen was peripheral blood. This chain connects TRBV9 to TRBJ2-1; 9 bases fit TRBD2. This TCR came from a man aged 55-75 years who had recovered from COVID-19. CDR3 amino acids: CASSVSGGSAYNEQFF. The CDR3 bases are TGTGCCAGCAGCGTTAGCGGGGGATCCGCCTACAATGAGCAGTTCTTC.